This note documents a single T cell receptor (beta chain) sequence. This clone was picked up a small number of times. What antigen it recognizes has not been identified. No base quality values were provided; no much bigger clone lies one nucleotide off. This record belongs to a study of blood T cell repertoires in COVID-19 (dated by TCRdb to the early 2020s). For the study in its entirety: The collaborator samples originated in the United States, Italy and Spain and spanned the acute and convalescent phases of COVID-19. The prospective study material was composed of cDNA or gDNA derived from T cells, B-cell-depleted T cells, or PBMCs. Deeply sampled blood TCRbeta repertoires from subjects exposed to, actively infected with, or recovered from COVID-19 were included in the dataset. A freely available public database, intended as a resource for researchers studying the immune response to SARS-CoV-2, is where the repertoires were released. The samples were drawn from two sources: the first 160 participants of the ongoing ImmuneRACE study, and 1,254 subjects contributed by 6 global collaborators. Nearly every sample came with metadata listing a de-identified subject ID, COVID-19 status, age in years and sex. Where available, HLA class I and class II types were obtained from metadata supplied by the sample provider rather than from assay-based typing. The full study reports these points: Clinical and demographic metadata were provided uncurated, with the amount varying by source and participant.

TCRbeta CDR3 regions were amplified from genomic DNA by means of the immunoSEQ Assay, a bias-controlled multiplex PCR. As for the original processing: The number of nucleated cells in each sample was estimated from the amplification of reference gene primers within the assay. To quantify the absolute abundance of each unique TCRbeta CDR3 rearrangement, sequence reads were collapsed and filtered. For each sample, productive Simpson clonality was calculated as the square root of Simpson's diversity index across productive rearrangements. TCRdb's version of the immuneACCESS table is confined to in-frame rearrangements and falls short of the full clone set. An unresolved V gene accounts for under half of the shortfall where checked; the remainder is of unknown origin. That table gives V, J and clone size, and the DNA gave D and trimming. The sample table holds 200,000 to 250,000 clones, of which approximately 87% were seen once. 6.2% of the sample rests with the top ten.

Collaborating institutions collected whole blood in K2EDTA tubes following their own protocols. For TCRbeta analysis, collaborator samples were shipped as frozen whole blood, as isolated PBMCs, or as DNA extracted from either sample type. The germline V gene (reference sequence) yields LNHDA for CDR1 and SQIVND for CDR2. From the cysteine through the phenylalanine, the CDR3 covers 15 amino acids. Only the CDR3 DNA is retained, 45 bases long and in frame from the first base. V trim: 7 bases; J trim: 2 bases; unmatched bases: 10. The chain links TRBV19 with TRBJ1-1; a stretch of 7 junction bases matches TRBD1. The receptor was isolated from a man aged 55 to 70 with acute or convalescent COVID-19. The specimen was peripheral blood. The sequenced DNA: TGTGCCAGTAATACAGGGACAGAAGAAAACACTGAAGCTTTCTTT. Protein translation: CASNTGTEENTEAFF.